The entry below gives a single TCR beta chain sequence along with its context. Antigen specificity is unknown. There are 13 residues in the CDR3. Per the germline V gene, CDR1 is LNHDA and CDR2 is SQIVND (reference sequence). J gave up 7 bases and V 9 bases, and 7 bases lay outside the gene matches. The entry originates in a study of T-cell reconstitution after alpha-beta-depleted transplantation in children. Overall study findings and caveats: T-cell counts and diversity at one year following transplant were attributed mainly to newly produced T cells.

Preparation of the TCRbeta library was carried out with unique molecular identifiers. In TCRdb, the PCR reads were re-called with MiXCR into one record per CDR3 protein. In the table there are around 800,000 distinct CDR3 sequences, 15% to 20% of which are singletons. The origin of this receptor is a male patient between 5 and 17 years old who had a stem cell transplant for acute lymphoblastic leukemia, so the T cells may come from the graft donor. The chain combines TRBV19 with TRBJ2-1; TRBD1 matches 9 bases. The sequences come from PBMCs, mostly from graft donor cells, collected 360 days after TCRalphabeta/CD19-depleted stem cell transplant. DNA for the CDR3: TGTGCCAGCGGGACAGGGCCAGGGAATGAGCAGTTCTTC. It encodes CASGTGPGNEQFF. The full variable domain, with the rest looked up from reference TRBV19 and TRBJ2-1, is DGGITQSPKYLFRKEGQNVTLSCEQNLNHDAMYWYRQDPGQGLRLIYYSQIVNDFQKGDIAEGYSVSREKKESFPLTVTSAQKNPTAFYLCASGTGPGNEQFFGPGTRLTVL.